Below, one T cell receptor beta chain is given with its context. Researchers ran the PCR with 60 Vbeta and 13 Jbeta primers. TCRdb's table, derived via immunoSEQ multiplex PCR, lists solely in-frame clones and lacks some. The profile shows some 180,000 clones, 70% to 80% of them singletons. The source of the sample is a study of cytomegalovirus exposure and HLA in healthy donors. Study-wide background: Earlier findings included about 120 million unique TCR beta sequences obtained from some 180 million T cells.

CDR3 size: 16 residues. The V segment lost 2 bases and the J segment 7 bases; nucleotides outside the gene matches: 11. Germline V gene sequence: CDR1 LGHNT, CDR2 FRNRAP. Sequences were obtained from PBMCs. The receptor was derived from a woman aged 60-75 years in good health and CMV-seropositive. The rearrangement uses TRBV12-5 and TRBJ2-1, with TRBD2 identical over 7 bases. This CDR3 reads CASGLSGGIGRNEQFF. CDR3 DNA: TGTGCTAGTGGTTTGTCCGGGGGGATCGGACGAAATGAGCAGTTCTTC.